This T cell receptor beta chain was recovered during a study of T cell responses to AZD1222 COVID-19 vaccine (dated by TCRdb to the early 2020s). Notes on the research overall: AZD1222 recipients whose second dose came at about 4 weeks and those whose second dose came at about 12 weeks were combined into one group, since spike-specific TCR depth and breadth did not differ between the two schedules. TCR sequencing was performed for 230 to 250 trial participants, of whom about 200 were given two doses of AZD1222 and about 25 were given two doses of MenACWY control vaccine. Trial participants were enrolled by age into 18-55, 56-69 and 70-plus year subgroups, with roughly 150, 30 and 60 TCR-sequenced participants respectively.

The research as a whole found: Reportedly, close to half of the unique spike-specific TCRs recognized epitopes lying outside the regions that are mutated in the B.1.351 and B.1.1.7 variants. The 56-69-year group was small, and its depth increase did not reach significance, likely because of low power. CD4 TCRs associated with the vaccine covered the entire spike protein, and the dominant responses were in regions 160-218 and 743-854. Only five to seven AZD1222 recipients were SARS-CoV-2 seropositive at baseline, limiting conclusions about previously exposed vaccinees. After two AZD1222 doses, both the breadth and the depth of spike-specific TCRs were significantly higher than at day 0 and than in MenACWY recipients. Because no samples from the day 14 peak response were available, repertoires could be characterized only after the peak T cell response. Participants were mostly white British and included more females than males, and it was suggested by the authors that clonal diversity may have been underestimated.

This clone has just one count. Its antigen is still unknown. No base quality values were provided; no much bigger clone lies one nucleotide off. The CDR3 regions of human TCRbeta chains were analyzed by immunosequencing. For the original study's pipeline: Repertoire TCRs were checked for matches against a reference library of SARS-CoV-2-specific TCRs that had been generated using the MIRA antigen-specificity platform. Breadth was defined as the fraction of unique TCRs that were SARS-CoV-2-associated, and depth was defined as the fraction of total T cells that were SARS-CoV-2-associated. Using the MIRA data, each spike-specific TCR was assigned both to the spike region to which the TCR was reactive and to a CD4 or CD8 class. Log10-transformed breadth and depth values were compared by one-way ANOVA with Sidak's multiple comparisons tests. TCRdb took this table from immuneACCESS and kept in-frame rearrangements with V and J called. Such tables lack part of the clones; where checked against another copy, unresolved V genes explain under half of the gap, and the rest is unexplained. That table gives V, J and clone size, and the DNA gave D and trimming. In all, the sample holds more than 70,000 clones, and approximately 88% of those were seen once. Roughly 15% of the sample lies in the top ten.

The CDR3 runs 15 amino acids, cysteine and phenylalanine included. The read is trimmed to its CDR3 DNA, 45 bases read in frame from base 1. The CDR1 and CDR2 encoded by the germline V gene are MDHEN and SYDVKM. Trimming takes 2 bases off V and 2 bases off J; junction bases not matched to a gene: 1. Reading the label with the study, this specimen's time point is: baseline before first vaccination. Samples from vaccinated people were obtained from the UK trials COV001 and COV002, which included a single-blind randomized controlled phase 2/3 trial of AZD1222 (ChAdOx1 nCoV-19) in healthy adults. For TCRbeta chain sequencing, PBMC samples were collected from trial participants at day 0 and at day 28 after the second dose.

This TCR derives from an adult in good health. Sample: peripheral blood, taken on day 0 of AZD1222 vaccination. The chain was built from TRBV28 and TRBJ2-1; TRBD2 lines up with 9 middle nucleotides. The bases read TGTGCCAGCAGTTTAGCGGGAGGGCCCTACAATGAGCAGTTCTTC. Its protein is CASSLAGGPYNEQFF.